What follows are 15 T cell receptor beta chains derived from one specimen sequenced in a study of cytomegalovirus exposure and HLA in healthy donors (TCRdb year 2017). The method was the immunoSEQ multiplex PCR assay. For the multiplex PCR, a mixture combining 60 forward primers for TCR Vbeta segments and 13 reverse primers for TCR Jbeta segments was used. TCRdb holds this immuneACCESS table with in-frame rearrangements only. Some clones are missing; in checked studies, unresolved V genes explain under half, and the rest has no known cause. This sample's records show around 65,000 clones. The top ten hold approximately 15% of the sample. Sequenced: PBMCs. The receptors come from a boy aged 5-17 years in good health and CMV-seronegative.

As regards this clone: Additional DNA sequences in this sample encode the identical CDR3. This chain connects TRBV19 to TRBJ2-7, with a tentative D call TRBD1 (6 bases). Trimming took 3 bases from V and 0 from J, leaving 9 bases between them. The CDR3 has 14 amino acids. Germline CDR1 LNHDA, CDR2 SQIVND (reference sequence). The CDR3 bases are TGTGCCAGTAGTATCGGACAGAACTCCTACGAGCAGTACTTC. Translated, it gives CASSIGQNSYEQYF.

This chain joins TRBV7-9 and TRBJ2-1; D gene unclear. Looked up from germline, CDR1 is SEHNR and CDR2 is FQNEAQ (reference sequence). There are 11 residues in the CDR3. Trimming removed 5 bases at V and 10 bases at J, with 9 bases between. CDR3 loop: CASSTHEEQFF. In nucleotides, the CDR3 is TGTGCCAGCAGCACTCACGAGGAGCAGTTCTTC.

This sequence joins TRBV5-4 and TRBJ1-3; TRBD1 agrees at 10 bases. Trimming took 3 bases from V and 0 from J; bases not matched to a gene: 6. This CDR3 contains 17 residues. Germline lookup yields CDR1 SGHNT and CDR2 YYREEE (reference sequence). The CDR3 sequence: CASSWGGTGVSGNTIYF. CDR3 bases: TGTGCCAGCAGCTGGGGGGGGACAGGGGTCTCTGGAAACACCATATATTTT.

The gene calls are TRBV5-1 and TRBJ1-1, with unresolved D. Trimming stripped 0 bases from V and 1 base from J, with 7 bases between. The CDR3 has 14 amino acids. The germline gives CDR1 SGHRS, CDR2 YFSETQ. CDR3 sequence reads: CASSLGRGNTEAFF. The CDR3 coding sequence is TGCGCCAGCAGCTTGGGGCGGGGGAACACTGAAGCTTTCTTT.

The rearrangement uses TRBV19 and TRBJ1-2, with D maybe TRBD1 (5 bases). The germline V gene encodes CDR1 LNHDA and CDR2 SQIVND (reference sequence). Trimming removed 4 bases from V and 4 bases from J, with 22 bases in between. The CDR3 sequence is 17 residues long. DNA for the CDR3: TGTGCCAGTAGTAAAGGCAGGGCTGGAGCTTTAAGCTATGGCTACACCTTC. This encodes CASSKGRAGALSYGYTF.

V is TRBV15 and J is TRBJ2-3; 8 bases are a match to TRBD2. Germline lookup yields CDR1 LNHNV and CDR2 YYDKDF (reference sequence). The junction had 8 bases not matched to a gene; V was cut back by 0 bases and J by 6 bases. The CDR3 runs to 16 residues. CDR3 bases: TGTGCCACCAGCAGAGATCCGGGGGGGACCGGTGATACGCAGTATTTT. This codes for CATSRDPGGTGDTQYF.

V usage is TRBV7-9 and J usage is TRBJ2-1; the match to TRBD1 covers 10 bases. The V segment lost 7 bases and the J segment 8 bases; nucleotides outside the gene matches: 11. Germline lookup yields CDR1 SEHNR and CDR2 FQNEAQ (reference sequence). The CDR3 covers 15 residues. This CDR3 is CASTFSGTGEHEQFF. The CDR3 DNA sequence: TGTGCCAGCACTTTTTCCGGGACAGGGGAACATGAGCAGTTCTTC.

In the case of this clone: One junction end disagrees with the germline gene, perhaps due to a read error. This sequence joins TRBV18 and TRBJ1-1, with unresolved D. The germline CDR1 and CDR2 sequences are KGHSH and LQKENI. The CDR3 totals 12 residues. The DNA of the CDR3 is TGTGCCAGCTTAGAGGGTCAGACTGGAGCTTTCTTT. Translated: CASLEGQTGAFF.

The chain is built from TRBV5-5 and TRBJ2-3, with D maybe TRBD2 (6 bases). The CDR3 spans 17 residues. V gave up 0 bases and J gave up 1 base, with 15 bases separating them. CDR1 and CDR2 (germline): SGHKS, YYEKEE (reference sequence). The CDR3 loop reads CASSLAGGASGTDTQYF. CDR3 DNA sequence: TGTGCCAGCAGCTTGGCAGGTGGCGCTAGCGGCACAGATACGCAGTATTTT.

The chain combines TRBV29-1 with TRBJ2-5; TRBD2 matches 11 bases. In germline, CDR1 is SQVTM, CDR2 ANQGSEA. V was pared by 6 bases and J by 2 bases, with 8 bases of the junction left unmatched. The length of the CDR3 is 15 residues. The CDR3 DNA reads TGCAGCGTCTGGGGCCTAGCGGGGGGACAAGAGACCCAGTACTTC. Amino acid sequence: CSVWGLAGGQETQYF.

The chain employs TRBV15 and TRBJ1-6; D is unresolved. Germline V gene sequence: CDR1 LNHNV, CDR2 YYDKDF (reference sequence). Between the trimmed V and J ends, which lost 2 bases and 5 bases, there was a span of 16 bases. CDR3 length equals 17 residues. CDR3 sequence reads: CATSRPVNMGDNSPLHF. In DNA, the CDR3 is TGTGCCACCAGCAGACCCGTTAACATGGGCGATAATTCACCCCTCCACTTT.

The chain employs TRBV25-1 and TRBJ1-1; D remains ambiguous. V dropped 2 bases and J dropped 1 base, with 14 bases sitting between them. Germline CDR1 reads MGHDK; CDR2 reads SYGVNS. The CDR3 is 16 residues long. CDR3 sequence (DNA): TGTGCCAGCAGTGAACCAGACCGGGGAAAGAACACTGAAGCTTTCTTT. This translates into CASSEPDRGKNTEAFF.

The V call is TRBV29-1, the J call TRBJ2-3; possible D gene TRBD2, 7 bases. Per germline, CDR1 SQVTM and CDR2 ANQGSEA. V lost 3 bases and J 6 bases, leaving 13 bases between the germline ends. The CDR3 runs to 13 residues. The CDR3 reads CSVDPGGGDTQYF. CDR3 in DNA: TGCAGCGTTGATCCGGGGGGCGGGGATACGCAGTATTTT.

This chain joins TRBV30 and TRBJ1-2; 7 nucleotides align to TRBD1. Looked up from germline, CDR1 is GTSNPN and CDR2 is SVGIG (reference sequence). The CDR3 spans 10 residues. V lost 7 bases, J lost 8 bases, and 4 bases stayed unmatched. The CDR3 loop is CASRTGGYTF. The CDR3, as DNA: TGTGCCTCTAGGACAGGCGGCTACACCTTC.

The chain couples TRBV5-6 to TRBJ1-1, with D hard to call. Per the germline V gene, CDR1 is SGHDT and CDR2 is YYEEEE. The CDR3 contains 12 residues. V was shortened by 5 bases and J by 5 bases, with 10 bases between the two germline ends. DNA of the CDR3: TGTGCCAGCAGACAGCCGGGGACTGAAGCTTTCTTT. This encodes CASRQPGTEAFF.